The TCR beta chain described here comes from a study of long-term antiretroviral therapy in people with HIV (dated by TCRdb to between 2022 and 2023). Regarding the study in general: The earliest samples were collected about a decade before the 2015 WHO recommendation for immediate ART, when ART was typically delayed until CD4 counts fell. About 35% of the 30 participants with HIV were female. A retrospective serial study tested whether ART initiation and durable HIV suppression were associated with changes in peripheral blood TRB repertoire composition and diversity. No cross-contamination during QIAcube processing was seen in test extractions of a monoclonal T-cell line run alongside around 30 polyclonal samples. From some 30 adults with confirmed HIV infection, the cohort provided 150 to 200 cryopreserved PBMC samples, gathered serially across a mean of about six years (range 1-12).

To be included, a participant needed at least one PBMC sample from before ART initiation plus at least two post-ART samples. Treatment was received in the United States of America by all participants with HIV. Before DNA extraction, cryopreserved samples of about 1-10 million PBMC were thawed and washed. At the time of the earliest PBMC sample, participants with HIV were aged between roughly 20 and 54 years. Each participant contributed PBMC samples from 1-4 timepoints before ART initiation and 2-8 timepoints after ART initiation, with a median of 7 samples. Serial HIV viral load, CD4+ T-cell count, ART history and demographic data were obtained for every participant. Genomic DNA was extracted from unsorted PBMC with a Qiagen kit on a QIAcube, processed in batches of 12 samples. Paper-wide results and their limitations: Because pre-ART samples had limited cell numbers, unsorted PBMC were profiled rather than sorted CD4+ and CD8+ T cells. ART initiation was associated with a significant increase in TRB diversity, but diversity stayed significantly below transplant donor controls even after long-term ART. Inferences about post-ART repertoire changes are limited because no data were available on ART adherence, viral resistance or therapy changes. Expanded TRB clones identified before ART initiation dominated the repertoire at all time points, although this dominance fluctuated and declined in many PLHIV after ART. Owing to limited PBMC availability, only the TCR beta chain was sequenced, without alpha chain pairing. Compared with controls, HIV repertoires had narrower CDR3 length ranges, and the network structure pointed to an antigen-experienced repertoire that shifted only slightly toward naive after ART. The samples were dated from about 2003 to 2017, and the ART regimens that were used may be less effective than current ART regimens.

Sequencing of the TRB variable region was done with the immunoSEQ hsTCRB v3.0 assay at survey level resolution. A depth of roughly 35,000-55,000 T-cell genomes per sample was targeted for TRB sequencing. An Illumina MiSeq with a v3 150-cycle kit was used to sequence the pooled TRB libraries. The study's processing was this. Repertoire analysis ran in R within a reproducible Nextflow workflow covering QC, data transformation and analysis. Custom analyses were implemented in LymphoSeq2, an R package for AIRR-Seq data exploration. A few samples yielding fewer than 5000 total TRB sequences were excluded, leaving 188 analyzed HIV repertoires. Among the 180 to 200 HIV repertoires that were kept, approximately 61 were collected before ART initiation and roughly 130 were collected after ART initiation. Each repertoire was downsampled to 5000 TRB nucleotide sequences, and summary statistics were averaged across 100 downsampling iterations. Only TRB sequences with CDR3 regions of at least seven amino acids were retained for analysis. Diversity was assessed using a clonality score derived from Shannon entropy and using the Gini coefficient. In repertoire networks, the top 5000 CDR3 amino acid sequences were linked whenever an edit distance of one separated two sequences. GLIPH2 predicted antigen specificity groups and MHC restriction for TRB CDR3 amino acid sequences. To flag known associations with CMV, EBV, HIV or tissue antigens, CDR3 amino acid sequences were compared against VDJdb and McPAS-TCR. Pre-ART, post-ART and control groups were compared with Wilcoxon signed-rank tests and Holm-Bonferroni correction. TCRdb re-hosts the immuneACCESS table, in-frame sequences only. Its copies lack some clones; in the studies checked, an unresolved V gene accounts for under half of them, and the cause for the rest is not known. V and J calls and clone size follow that table, whereas D and trimming were derived from the DNA. The sample table contains around 19,000 clones; only one count was recorded for about four fifths of them. Clones ranked in the top ten supply 8% of the sample.

Notes on this clone: Its antigen remains undetermined. Base quality data are lacking; no much larger clone is found one base away.

A distance of 13 bases separates the germline ends of V and J, which lose 3 bases and 4 bases respectively. CDR1 and CDR2 (GTSNPN, SVGIG) derive from the germline V gene (reference sequence). The CDR3 goes from the cysteine to the phenylalanine over 13 residues. The sequence is cut down to CDR3 DNA, 39 bases in frame from base 1. The starting material was unsorted PBMCs, obtained at the start of antiretroviral therapy. This receptor was obtained from a man aged 30-40 years with HIV. The chain is encoded by TRBV30 joined to TRBJ2-7; possibly the D gene is TRBD2, per 5 matching bases. CDR3 region: CAWRPGILYEQYF. The DNA reads TGTGCCTGGAGGCCCGGGATCCTTTACGAGCAGTACTTC.